This TCR beta chain originates from a study of identical twins. This clonotype was recorded a few times. Each CDR3 protein is one row after TCRdb ran MiXCR on the 5' RACE reads. The top ten clones hold 0.75% to 0.95% of a sample with about 520,000 distinct CDR3 sequences, roughly 21% of them seen once. These data also featured in a second study, about T cells expressing NK-cell markers.

The clonotype was recovered from a woman under 30 in good health. The sequenced sample consisted of CD4+ T cells sorted from blood.

The CDR3 here is CASSPRRGLDTEAFF. CDR3 nucleotide sequence: TGTGCCAGCAGCCCGCGAAGGGGGCTTGATACTGAAGCTTTCTTT. The chain joins TRBV7-9 to TRBJ1-1, with TRBD1 identical over 7 bases. CDR1 is SEHNR and CDR2 is FQNEAQ in the germline V gene (reference sequence). V dropped 5 bases and J dropped 5; count of bases not matched to a gene: 11. This CDR3 contains 15 residues.